Presented here are 21 T cell receptor beta chains from one specimen sequenced in a study of T cells expressing NK-cell markers. Reprocessing the 5' RACE reads, TCRdb reports a single entry for every CDR3 protein and omits DNA. The sample totals some 460,000 distinct CDR3 sequences. Sample: blood T cells: a sorted CD56 or NKG2C T cell subset, CD4+ or CD8+ T cells, or bulk PBMC T cells (not recorded which). All receptors derive from a woman in her forties or fifties in good health.

V usage is TRBV5-1 and J usage is TRBJ2-3; TCRdb's D call, TRBD2, is unchecked because there is no DNA. The CDR3 loop spans 19 amino acids. Germline values: CDR1 SGHRS, CDR2 YFSETQ. CDR3 in amino acids: CASSLRGSAASGKRDTQYF.

The chain joins TRBV7-6 to TRBJ1-1; TCRdb indicates TRBD1, and absent DNA this call remains unverified. CDR3 size: 13 residues. Germline-derived CDR1 and CDR2 are SGHVS and FNYEAQ. The chain's CDR3 is CASSLWVGQEAFF.

The chain carries TRBV29-1 and TRBJ2-1; TCRdb picks TRBD1, but there is no DNA to check that call. The germline gives CDR1 SQVTM, CDR2 ANQGSEA. This CDR3 spans 14 amino acids. CDR3 loop: CSVGSAVGGNEQFF.

The genes are TRBV27 and TRBJ2-7; without DNA, the TCRdb call of TRBD1 cannot be checked. Germline values: CDR1 MNHEY, CDR2 SMNVEV (reference sequence). The CDR3 is made up of 14 amino acids. Here the CDR3 reads CASMGNFPLYEQYF.

J is TRBJ2-2 and V is TRBV27. Looked up from germline, CDR1 is MNHEY and CDR2 is SMNVEV (reference sequence). The CDR3 has 14 residues. CDR3 loop: CASSPTVAVGELFF.

The rearrangement joins TRBV19 to TRBJ2-3; TCRdb reports TRBD1, a call that lacks DNA to check it against. Germline loops: CDR1 LNHDA, CDR2 SQIVND (reference sequence). CDR3 size: 13 residues. The CDR3 protein is CASSIATGTGPYF. Full variable domain (outside the CDR3, taken from reference TRBV19 and TRBJ2-3): DGGITQSPKYLFRKEGQNVTLSCEQNLNHDAMYWYRQDPGQGLRLIYYSQIVNDFQKGDIAEGYSVSREKKESFPLTVTSAQKNPTAFYLCASSIATGTGPYFGPGTRLTVL.

The chain combines TRBV10-2 with TRBJ1-2; TCRdb selects TRBD1, and the lack of DNA leaves this call unchecked. Germline V gene sequence: CDR1 WSHSY, CDR2 SAAADI. The CDR3 spans 13 residues. CDR3 region: CASSETQGYGYTF.

The J gene is TRBJ2-3, the V gene TRBV20-1; TCRdb's D gene call, TRBD2, goes unchecked for lack of DNA. CDR1 is DFQATT, CDR2 SNEGSKA, per germline (reference sequence). The CDR3 extends over 17 amino acids. This chain's CDR3 is CSATGSLEREPTDTQYF.

The V call is TRBV6-6, the J call TRBJ2-2; as DNA is missing, the TRBD1 call by TCRdb cannot be tested. The CDR3 is 16 amino acids. In germline, CDR1 is MNHNY, CDR2 SVGAGI (reference sequence). CDR3 protein: CASSPSRRTNTGELFF.

This chain uses TRBV20-1 with TRBJ2-1; lacking DNA, the TRBD1 call made by TCRdb goes unchecked. This CDR3 comprises 16 residues. CDR1 DFQATT and CDR2 SNEGSKA come from the germline V gene (reference sequence). The CDR3 here is CSATTMGQGVRGEQFF.

V and J are TRBV5-6 and TRBJ2-1; TCRdb's D call of TRBD1 is untestable without DNA. The CDR3 runs 17 residues. In germline, CDR1 is SGHDT, CDR2 YYEEEE. CDR3 sequence reads: CASSLATGTGFINEQFF.

The gene calls are TRBV10-3 and TRBJ2-5. Germline assignment: CDR1 ENHRY and CDR2 SYGVKD. This CDR3 region has 13 residues. CDR3 protein: CAISFGTQETQYF.

The rearrangement joins TRBV18 to TRBJ2-7; TCRdb names TRBD1, which stays unverified in the absence of DNA. Germline loops: CDR1 KGHSH, CDR2 LQKENI. The CDR3 has 15 residues. The CDR3 here is CASSPLGQADYEQYF.

CDR3 amino acids: CASSTWDSNLKLFF. This chain uses TRBV19 with TRBJ1-4; lacking DNA, the TRBD1 call made by TCRdb goes unchecked. This CDR3 contains 14 residues. Germline CDR1 LNHDA, CDR2 SQIVND (reference sequence). The full variable domain, completed using reference TRBV19 and TRBJ1-4, is DGGITQSPKYLFRKEGQNVTLSCEQNLNHDAMYWYRQDPGQGLRLIYYSQIVNDFQKGDIAEGYSVSREKKESFPLTVTSAQKNPTAFYLCASSTWDSNLKLFFGSGTQLSVL.

The chain is built from TRBV4-2 and TRBJ1-5. CDR3 length: 13 amino acids. The germline CDR1 and CDR2 sequences are LGHNA and YNFKEQ. CDR3 region: CASSRERNQPQHF.

This sequence joins TRBV12-3 or TRBV12-4 and TRBJ1-5. The CDR3 has 14 residues. The CDR3 loop reads CASSLVGVRQPQHF.

The V and J genes are TRBV27 and TRBJ1-5. The CDR3 loop spans 17 amino acids. CDR1 and CDR2 from the germline V gene are MNHEY and SMNVEV (reference sequence). The CDR3 region is CASRSTQGLSGNQPQHF.

This chain links TRBV11-3 with TRBJ2-7; TCRdb calls TRBD1, which cannot be checked without DNA. This CDR3 is built from 15 residues. The V gene's germline CDR1 is SGHNT and CDR2 YENEEA. This CDR3 is CASSLERGVSYEQYF.

The V call is TRBV28, the J call TRBJ1-4; absent DNA, TCRdb's TRBD1 call cannot be checked. The CDR3 extends over 13 amino acids. Germline V gene lookup returns CDR1 MDHEN and CDR2 SYDVKM. The CDR3 sequence is CASKGRVAEKLFF.

This rearrangement joins TRBV7-9 to TRBJ1-2. Germline CDR1 SEHNR, CDR2 FQNEAQ (reference sequence). The CDR3 covers 13 residues. This chain's CDR3 is CASRAGGNYGYTF.

This chain links TRBV28 with TRBJ1-5; the D call of TRBD1 rests on TCRdb alone, since no DNA is present to check it. Germline-derived CDR1 and CDR2 are MDHEN and SYDVKM. CDR3 size: 12 residues. The CDR3 protein is CASNTPTGPQHF.